Listed below are T cell receptor beta chains from one sample, sequenced in a study of cytomegalovirus exposure and HLA in healthy donors. TCRdb's copy holds only in-frame clones and misses some; the assay was immunoSEQ multiplex PCR. This sample has roughly 100,000 clones, with roughly 60% found just once. The material sequenced was PBMCs. The receptor set was obtained from a human donor in good health. Each CDR3 is given with its conserved first and last residue. Fields, in order: D gene, V gene, J gene, clone size, CDR3 DNA, CDR3 protein. The D gene is left open where the match is weak. Size is stated for part of the rows, as once, few or many counts, or as a class when the clone is expanded.

d_call: TRBD1; v_call: TRBV9; j_call: TRBJ1-1; clone_size: -; cdr3_nt: TGTGCCAGCAGCGTATCTGTGACAGGGAGGATGAACACTGAAGCTTTCTTT; cdr3_aa: CASSVSVTGRMNTEAFF
d_call: TRBD1; v_call: TRBV28; j_call: TRBJ2-7; clone_size: few; cdr3_nt: TGTGCCAGCCAGACCGGGACAGTCTTCGAGCAGTACTTC; cdr3_aa: CASQTGTVFEQYF
d_call: -; v_call: TRBV6-5; j_call: TRBJ1-1; clone_size: medium-sized; cdr3_nt: TGTGCCAGCAGAAGCAGGGCAAACACTGAAGCTTTCTTT; cdr3_aa: CASRSRANTEAFF
d_call: TRBD1; v_call: TRBV7-8; j_call: TRBJ2-7; clone_size: few; cdr3_nt: TGTGCCAGCAGCGCGACAGGGGGGCCCTCCTACGAGCAGTACTTC; cdr3_aa: CASSATGGPSYEQYF
d_call: TRBD1; v_call: TRBV29-1; j_call: TRBJ1-5; clone_size: -; cdr3_nt: TGCAGCGCCGCAGAGACAGGGGAGCCCCAGCATTTT; cdr3_aa: CSAAETGEPQHF
d_call: TRBD1; v_call: TRBV7-9; j_call: TRBJ2-7; clone_size: few; cdr3_nt: TGTGCCAGCAGCTATGGGACAGGGGCAAACTACGAGCAGTACTTC; cdr3_aa: CASSYGTGANYEQYF
d_call: -; v_call: TRBV11-1; j_call: TRBJ2-1; clone_size: few; cdr3_nt: TGTGCCAGCAGCGCCCAGACTGGCTTCAATGAGCAGTTCTTC; cdr3_aa: CASSAQTGFNEQFF
d_call: -; v_call: TRBV6-1; j_call: TRBJ1-2; clone_size: few; cdr3_nt: TGTGCCAGCAGTGAACAGAGGTCTAACTATGGCTACACCTTC; cdr3_aa: CASSEQRSNYGYTF
d_call: -; v_call: TRBV10-1; j_call: TRBJ2-3; clone_size: few; cdr3_nt: TGCGCCAGCAGCCATGACAGGCGGACAGATACGCAGTATTTT; cdr3_aa: CASSHDRRTDTQYF
d_call: -; v_call: TRBV19; j_call: TRBJ1-5; clone_size: -; cdr3_nt: TGTGCCAGTACTGGACAATGGGCGTCGGTTGAGGGCAATCAGCCCCAGCATTTT; cdr3_aa: CASTGQWASVEGNQPQHF
d_call: -; v_call: TRBV6-5; j_call: TRBJ2-3; clone_size: once; cdr3_nt: TGTGCCAGCAGAAGCCTAGATACGCAGTATTTT; cdr3_aa: CASRSLDTQYF
d_call: TRBD1; v_call: TRBV18; j_call: TRBJ2-3; clone_size: -; cdr3_nt: TGTGCCAGCACGACAGGGGTCACAGATACGCAGTATTTT; cdr3_aa: CASTTGVTDTQYF
d_call: -; v_call: TRBV9; j_call: TRBJ1-1; clone_size: -; cdr3_nt: TGTGCCAGCAGCCCAGGCGAGACGGACCGAAGGGGCACTGAAGCTTTCTTT; cdr3_aa: CASSPGETDRRGTEAFF
d_call: TRBD2; v_call: TRBV7-2; j_call: TRBJ2-1; clone_size: -; cdr3_nt: TGTGCCAGCAGCTTAGGGACTAGCGGGAGGAGGCTAGGCCATGAGCAGTTCTTC; cdr3_aa: CASSLGTSGRRLGHEQFF
d_call: -; v_call: TRBV10-3; j_call: TRBJ1-5; clone_size: few; cdr3_nt: TGTGCCATCAGTGAGTCTGGAGGAGCTCGCAATCAGCCCCAGCATTTT; cdr3_aa: CAISESGGARNQPQHF
d_call: -; v_call: TRBV18; j_call: TRBJ2-3; clone_size: -; cdr3_nt: TGTGCCAGCTCACTCGACATACCTACCACAGATACGCAGTATTTT; cdr3_aa: CASSLDIPTTDTQYF
d_call: -; v_call: TRBV11-1; j_call: TRBJ2-7; clone_size: -; cdr3_nt: TGTGCCAGCAGCTTAGCGGCCGGACTCGAGCAGTACTTC; cdr3_aa: CASSLAAGLEQYF
d_call: TRBD2; v_call: TRBV7-9; j_call: TRBJ2-2; clone_size: few; cdr3_nt: TGTGCCAGCAGCTCACCTAGACTAGCGGAACCCAACACCGGGGAGCTGTTTTTT; cdr3_aa: CASSSPRLAEPNTGELFF
d_call: TRBD1; v_call: TRBV4-1; j_call: TRBJ2-7; clone_size: -; cdr3_nt: TGCGCCAGCAGCCAACTATGGACAGGGCTCCGACTCTACGAGCAGTACTTC; cdr3_aa: CASSQLWTGLRLYEQYF
d_call: -; v_call: TRBV5-8; j_call: TRBJ1-1; clone_size: -; cdr3_nt: TGTGCCAGCAGGGACAGAAGGTTGCAGGGCACTGAAGCTTTCTTT; cdr3_aa: CASRDRRLQGTEAFF
d_call: -; v_call: TRBV5-1; j_call: TRBJ2-1; clone_size: -; cdr3_nt: TGCGCCAGCAGCTTGAACAAGTCGGGGGTTTCTCAAGGTGAGCAGTTCTTC; cdr3_aa: CASSLNKSGVSQGEQFF
d_call: TRBD1; v_call: TRBV14; j_call: TRBJ2-1; clone_size: -; cdr3_nt: TGTGCCAGCAGCCAAGATTGGGGACAGGCCTACAATGAGCAGTTCTTC; cdr3_aa: CASSQDWGQAYNEQFF
d_call: TRBD2; v_call: TRBV11-2; j_call: TRBJ2-7; clone_size: few; cdr3_nt: TGTGCCAGCAGCTTACGTGAGACTAGCGACTACGAGCAGTACTTC; cdr3_aa: CASSLRETSDYEQYF
d_call: -; v_call: TRBV6-1; j_call: TRBJ1-2; clone_size: few; cdr3_nt: TGTGCCAGCAGTGTACTCACGACAGGACTGGCTGGGGGCTACACCTTC; cdr3_aa: CASSVLTTGLAGGYTF
d_call: -; v_call: TRBV28; j_call: TRBJ1-5; clone_size: few; cdr3_nt: TGTGCCAGCAGTTTGATCAGGGGCGGTGGCAATCAGCCCCAGCATTTT; cdr3_aa: CASSLIRGGGNQPQHF
d_call: TRBD2; v_call: TRBV29-1; j_call: TRBJ2-7; clone_size: -; cdr3_nt: TGCAGCGTTGAAGATGTGCGGGAGAGCTCCTACGAGCAGTACTTC; cdr3_aa: CSVEDVRESSYEQYF
d_call: -; v_call: TRBV5-1; j_call: TRBJ1-2; clone_size: few; cdr3_nt: TGCGCCAGCAGCTTGGATGATCGGGGAAACTATGGCTACACCTTC; cdr3_aa: CASSLDDRGNYGYTF
d_call: -; v_call: TRBV19; j_call: TRBJ1-2; clone_size: once; cdr3_nt: TGTGCCAGTAGTCCGGGACACGGCGCCAATTATGGCTACACCTTC; cdr3_aa: CASSPGHGANYGYTF
d_call: -; v_call: TRBV2; j_call: TRBJ2-7; clone_size: -; cdr3_nt: TGTGCCAGCAGTGAAGCGGGACACCTCGCCTACGAGCAGTACTTC; cdr3_aa: CASSEAGHLAYEQYF
d_call: -; v_call: TRBV15; j_call: TRBJ2-2; clone_size: -; cdr3_nt: TGTGCCACCAGCAGAGAGGTTTTAGAGACCGGGGAGCTGTTTTTT; cdr3_aa: CATSREVLETGELFF
d_call: TRBD1; v_call: TRBV6-6; j_call: TRBJ2-7; clone_size: few; cdr3_nt: TGTGCCAGCAGTTACTCGAAGGACAGGGCGTCCTACGAGCAGTACTTC; cdr3_aa: CASSYSKDRASYEQYF
d_call: -; v_call: TRBV21-1; j_call: TRBJ2-7; clone_size: few; cdr3_nt: TGTGCCAGCAGCTTTTCCTCGGGACAGTGGAACCCGAGCTCCTACGAGCAGTACTTC; cdr3_aa: CASSFSSGQWNPSSYEQYF
d_call: -; v_call: TRBV6-1; j_call: TRBJ1-1; clone_size: -; cdr3_nt: TGTGCTAGCAGTGCCGAATACAGGGCGTGGAACACTGAAGCTTTCTTT; cdr3_aa: CASSAEYRAWNTEAFF
d_call: TRBD1; v_call: TRBV6-5; j_call: TRBJ2-7; clone_size: -; cdr3_nt: TGTGCCAGCAGTTATGTGGGGACAGAGACCTACGAGCAGTACTTC; cdr3_aa: CASSYVGTETYEQYF
d_call: TRBD1; v_call: TRBV7-9; j_call: TRBJ2-7; clone_size: -; cdr3_nt: TGTGCCAGCAGCTTTGGGGACAGGGGCTACGAGCAGTACTTC; cdr3_aa: CASSFGDRGYEQYF
d_call: TRBD1; v_call: TRBV7-9; j_call: TRBJ1-5; clone_size: -; cdr3_nt: TGTGCCAGCAGCTTGGGACAGGGACCCAATCAGCCCCAGCATTTT; cdr3_aa: CASSLGQGPNQPQHF
d_call: -; v_call: TRBV4-1; j_call: TRBJ2-1; clone_size: -; cdr3_nt: TGCGCCAGCAGCCAACTGGGACTCACCTACAATGAGCAGTTCTTC; cdr3_aa: CASSQLGLTYNEQFF
d_call: -; v_call: TRBV5-8; j_call: TRBJ2-7; clone_size: -; cdr3_nt: TGTGCCAGCAGCTTGGCTTTTGGGGCACGACGTTCCTACGAGCAGTACTTC; cdr3_aa: CASSLAFGARRSYEQYF
d_call: TRBD1; v_call: TRBV13; j_call: TRBJ1-6; clone_size: -; cdr3_nt: TGTGCCAGCAGCCCAAGCCGACAGGGATTTAATTCACCCCTCCACTTT; cdr3_aa: CASSPSRQGFNSPLHF
d_call: TRBD1; v_call: TRBV7-8; j_call: TRBJ1-5; clone_size: -; cdr3_nt: TGTGCCAGCAGCTTAGGGGACAGCCATAGCAATCAGCCCCAGCATTTT; cdr3_aa: CASSLGDSHSNQPQHF
d_call: -; v_call: TRBV6-8; j_call: TRBJ2-3; clone_size: -; cdr3_nt: TGTGCCAGCAGGCCGGGACTTCTTTCCACAGATACGCAGTATTTT; cdr3_aa: CASRPGLLSTDTQYF